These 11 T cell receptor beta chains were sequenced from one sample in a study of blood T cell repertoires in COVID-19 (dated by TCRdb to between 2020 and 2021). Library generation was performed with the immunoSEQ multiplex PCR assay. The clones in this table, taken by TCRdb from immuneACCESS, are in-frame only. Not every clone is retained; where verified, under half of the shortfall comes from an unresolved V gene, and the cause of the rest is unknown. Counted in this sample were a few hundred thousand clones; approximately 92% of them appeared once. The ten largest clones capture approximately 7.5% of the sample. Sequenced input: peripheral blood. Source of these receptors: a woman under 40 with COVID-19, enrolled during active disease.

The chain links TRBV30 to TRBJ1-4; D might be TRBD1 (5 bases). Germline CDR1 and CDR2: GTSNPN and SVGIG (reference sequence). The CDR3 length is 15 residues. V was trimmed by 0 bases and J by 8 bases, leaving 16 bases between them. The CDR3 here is CAWSVHLGAREKLFF. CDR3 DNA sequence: TGTGCCTGGAGTGTACATTTAGGGGCGCGGGAAAAACTGTTTTTT.

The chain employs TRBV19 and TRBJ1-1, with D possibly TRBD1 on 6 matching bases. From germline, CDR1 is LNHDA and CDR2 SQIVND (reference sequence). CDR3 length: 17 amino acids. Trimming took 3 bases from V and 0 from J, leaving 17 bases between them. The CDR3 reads CASSIPPQGFMNTEAFF. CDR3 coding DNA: TGTGCCAGTAGTATTCCGCCACAGGGCTTTATGAACACTGAAGCTTTCTTT.

This CDR3 is CATTSGANTGELFF. The CDR3 region has the DNA TGTGCCACCACCAGCGGGGCGAACACCGGGGAGCTGTTTTTT. The genes are TRBV24-1 and TRBJ2-2, with 7 bases matching TRBD2. The CDR3 consists of 14 residues. Losses at the gene ends were 8 bases for V and 0 bases for J; bases not matched to a gene: 2. Germline assignment: CDR1 KGHDR and CDR2 SFDVKD.

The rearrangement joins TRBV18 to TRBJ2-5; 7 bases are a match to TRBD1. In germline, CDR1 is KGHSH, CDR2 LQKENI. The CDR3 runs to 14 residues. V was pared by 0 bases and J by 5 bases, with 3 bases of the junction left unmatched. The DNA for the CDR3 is TGTGCCAGCTCACCACCGGGACAGCGCGAGACCCAGTACTTC. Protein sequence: CASSPPGQRETQYF.

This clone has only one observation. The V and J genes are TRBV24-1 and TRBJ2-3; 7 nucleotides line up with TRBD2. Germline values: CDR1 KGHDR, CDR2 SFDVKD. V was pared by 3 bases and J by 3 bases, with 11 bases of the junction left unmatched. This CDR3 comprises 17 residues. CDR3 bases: TGTGCCACCAGTGATCCCCTCGGCGGGAGTGAGACAGATACGCAGTATTTT. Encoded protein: CATSDPLGGSETDTQYF.

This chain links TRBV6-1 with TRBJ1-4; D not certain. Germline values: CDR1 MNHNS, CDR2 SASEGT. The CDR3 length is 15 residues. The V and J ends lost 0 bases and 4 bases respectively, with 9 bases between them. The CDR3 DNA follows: TGTGCCAGCAGTGAAGCATGGCTTCTTAATGAAAAACTGTTTTTT. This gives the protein CASSEAWLLNEKLFF.

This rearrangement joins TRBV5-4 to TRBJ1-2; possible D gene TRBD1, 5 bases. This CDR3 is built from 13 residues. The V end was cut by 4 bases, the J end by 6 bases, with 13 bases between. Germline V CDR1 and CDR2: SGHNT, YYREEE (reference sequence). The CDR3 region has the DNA TGTGCCAGCAGCCCTCGACAGACGGATGGCTACACCTTC. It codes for CASSPRQTDGYTF. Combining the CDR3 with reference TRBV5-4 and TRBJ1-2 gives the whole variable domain ETGVTQSPTHLIKTRGQQVTLRCSSQSGHNTVSWYQQALGQGPQFIFQYYREEENGRGNFPPRFSGLQFPNYSSELNVNALELDDSALYLCASSPRQTDGYTFGSGTRLTVV.

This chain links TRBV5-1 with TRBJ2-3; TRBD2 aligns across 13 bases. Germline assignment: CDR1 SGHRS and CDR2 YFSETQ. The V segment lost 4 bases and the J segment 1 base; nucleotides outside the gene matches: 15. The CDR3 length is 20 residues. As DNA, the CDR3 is TGCGCCAGCAGCCGACCGCGACTAGCGGGAGGCCTCACCCGCACAGATACGCAGTATTTT. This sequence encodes CASSRPRLAGGLTRTDTQYF.

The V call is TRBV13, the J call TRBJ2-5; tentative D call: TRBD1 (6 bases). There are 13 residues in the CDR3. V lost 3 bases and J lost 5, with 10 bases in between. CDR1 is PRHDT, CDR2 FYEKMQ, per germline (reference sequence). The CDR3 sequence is CASSLNRAETQYF. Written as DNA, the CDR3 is TGTGCCAGCAGCTTGAACAGGGCCGAGACCCAGTACTTC.

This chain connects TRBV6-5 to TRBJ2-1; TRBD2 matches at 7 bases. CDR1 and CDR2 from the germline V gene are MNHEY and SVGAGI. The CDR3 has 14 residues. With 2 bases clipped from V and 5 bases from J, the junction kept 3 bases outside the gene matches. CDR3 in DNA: TGTGCCAGCAGTTACCGAACTAGCGACAATGAGCAGTTCTTC. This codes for CASSYRTSDNEQFF.

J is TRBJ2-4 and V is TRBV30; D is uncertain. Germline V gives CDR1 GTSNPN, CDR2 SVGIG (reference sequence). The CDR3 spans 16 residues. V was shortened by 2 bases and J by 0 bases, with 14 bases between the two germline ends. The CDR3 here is CAWSKDGALAKNIQYF. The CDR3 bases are TGTGCCTGGAGTAAAGACGGAGCCTTAGCCAAAAACATTCAGTACTTC. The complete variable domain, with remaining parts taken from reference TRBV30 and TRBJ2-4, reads SQTIHQWPATLVQPVGSPLSLECTVEGTSNPNLYWYRQAAGRGLQLLFYSVGIGQISSEVPQNLSASRPQDRQFILSSKKLLLSDSGFYLCAWSKDGALAKNIQYFGAGTRLSVL.